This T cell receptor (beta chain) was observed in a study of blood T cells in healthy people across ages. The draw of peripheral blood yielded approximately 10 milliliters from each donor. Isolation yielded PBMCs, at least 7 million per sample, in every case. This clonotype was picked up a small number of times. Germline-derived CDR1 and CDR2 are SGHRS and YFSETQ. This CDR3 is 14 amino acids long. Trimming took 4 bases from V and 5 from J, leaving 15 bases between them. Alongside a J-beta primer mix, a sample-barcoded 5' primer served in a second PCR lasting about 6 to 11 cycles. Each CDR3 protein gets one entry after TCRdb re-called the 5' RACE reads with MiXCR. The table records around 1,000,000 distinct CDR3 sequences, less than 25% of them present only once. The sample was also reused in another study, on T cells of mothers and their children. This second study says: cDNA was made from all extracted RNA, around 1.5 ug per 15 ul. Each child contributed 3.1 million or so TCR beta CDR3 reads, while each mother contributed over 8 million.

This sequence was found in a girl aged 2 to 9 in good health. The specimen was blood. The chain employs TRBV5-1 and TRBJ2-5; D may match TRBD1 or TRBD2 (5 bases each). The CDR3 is CASSPGTIAETQYF. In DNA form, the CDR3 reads TGCGCCAGCAGCCCCGGGACCATCGCGGAGACCCAGTACTTC.